One sample yielded the 9 T cell receptor beta chains listed below, sequenced in a study of blood T cell repertoires in COVID-19. Sequencing used immunoSEQ multiplex PCR; TCRdb keeps in-frame clones, though not all of them. The sample contains hundreds of thousands of clones, 85% to 90% of which appear only once. The sequencing sample was made of peripheral blood. The receptors derive from a woman between 50 and 59 years old with COVID-19, enrolled during active disease.

The chain carries TRBV5-1 and TRBJ1-2, with D uncertain. There are 13 residues in the CDR3. Germline lookup yields CDR1 SGHRS and CDR2 YFSETQ. The germline V and J ends were trimmed by 2 bases and 7 bases, with 12 bases remaining between them. CDR3 DNA sequence: TGCGCCAGCAGCTTCGAGAGAGAGAGTGGCTACACCTTC. It yields the protein CASSFERESGYTF.

This chain joins TRBV30 and TRBJ1-5; 7 bases agree with TRBD1. The CDR3 is made up of 13 amino acids. V was pared by 3 bases and J by 5 bases, with 4 bases of the junction left unmatched. CDR1 GTSNPN and CDR2 SVGIG come from the germline V gene (reference sequence). The CDR3 sequence is CAWSETGHQPQHF. CDR3 nucleotide sequence: TGTGCCTGGAGCGAGACAGGGCATCAGCCCCAGCATTTT.

The table lists this clone with a count of one. V and J are TRBV2 and TRBJ1-6; the D is unclear. This CDR3 contains 16 residues. The germline CDR1 and CDR2 sequences are SNHLY and FYNNEI. The V end was cut by 4 bases, the J end by 0 bases, with 10 bases between. In nucleotides, the CDR3 is TGTGCCAGCAGTGGGGAGAGGATCTCCTATAATTCACCCCTCCACTTT. Translation gives CASSGERISYNSPLHF. The complete variable domain, with remaining parts taken from reference TRBV2 and TRBJ1-6, reads EPEVTQTPSHQVTQMGQEVILRCVPISNHLYFYWYRQILGQKVEFLVSFYNNEISEKSEIFDDQFSVERPDGSNFTLKIRSTKLEDSAMYFCASSGERISYNSPLHFGNGTRLTVT.

This chain links TRBV5-1 with TRBJ2-1, with 8 bases that match TRBD1. The CDR3 runs to 16 residues. V trimming: 3 bases; J trimming: 4 bases; junction bases outside the gene matches: 9. Per germline, CDR1 SGHRS and CDR2 YFSETQ. CDR3 in DNA: TGCGCCAGCAGCTGGACAGGACAGGGTCCTTACAATGAGCAGTTCTTC. It translates to CASSWTGQGPYNEQFF.

This chain links TRBV4-2 with TRBJ2-3; the D gene is possibly TRBD1 (5 bases). The CDR3 is 16 residues long. The V gene lost 4 bases and the J gene lost 1 base, with 15 bases spanning the gap. In germline, CDR1 is LGHNA, CDR2 YNFKEQ. The DNA of the CDR3 is TGTGCCAGCAGCCCTATGCAGGGTGGGGGCACAGATACGCAGTATTTT. It translates to CASSPMQGGGTDTQYF.

The chain uses TRBV5-1 and TRBJ1-1; TRBD1 agrees at 9 bases. The V segment lost 2 bases and the J segment 3 bases; nucleotides outside the gene matches: 5. The CDR3 totals 15 residues. Germline values: CDR1 SGHRS, CDR2 YFSETQ. The CDR3 protein is CASSFVTGGDTEAFF. The CDR3, as DNA: TGCGCCAGCAGCTTCGTTACAGGGGGCGACACTGAAGCTTTCTTT.

With respect to this clone: A read error may produce the germline difference seen at one junction end. The V and J genes are TRBV7-9 and TRBJ2-5; D possibly corresponds to TRBD1 (8 bases). The CDR3 is 14 amino acids. Germline values: CDR1 SEHNR, CDR2 FQNEAQ (reference sequence). CDR3 sequence reads: CASSLADRDQTQYF. The CDR3 region has the DNA TGTGCCAGCAGCCTAGCGGACAGGGATCAGACCCAGTACTTC.

The rearrangement links TRBV5-1 to TRBJ2-1, with TRBD2 matching 9 bases. Germline CDR1 reads SGHRS; CDR2 reads YFSETQ. V lost 7 bases and J lost 5; bases outside the gene matches: 4. The CDR3 length is 13 residues. This chain's CDR3 is CASSLAGNNEQFF. CDR3 in DNA: TGCGCCAGCTCACTAGCGGGCAACAATGAGCAGTTCTTC.

The chain combines TRBV18 with TRBJ1-2, with 8 bases aligning to TRBD1. CDR1 is KGHSH and CDR2 is LQKENI in the germline V gene. This CDR3 has 15 residues. V shed 3 bases and J 2 bases; nucleotides not matched to a gene: 5. The CDR3 spells CASSPGTGQNYGYTF. DNA of the CDR3: TGTGCCAGCTCACCGGGGACAGGTCAGAACTATGGCTACACCTTC.